Described below is a single TCR beta chain sequence and its context. The record originates from a study of blood T cell repertoires in COVID-19. Study-level background: Samples taken during acute and convalescent COVID-19 were collected in the United States, Italy and Spain. From T cells, B-cell-depleted T cells, or PBMCs came the material, which was cDNA or gDNA.

As handled by the study authors: Researchers report that nucleated cell counts were estimated from reference gene primer amplification. Assay used: immunoSEQ multiplex PCR; TCRdb lists only in-frame clones, some missing. The V and J calls and the clone size are those of that table, but D and trimming were determined from the DNA. The sample carries tens of thousands of clones, approximately 85% recorded once. Germline V gene data show CDR1 as SGHDT and CDR2 as YYEEEE. Trimming removed 0 bases from V and 8 bases from J, with 3 bases in between. CDR3 length equals 11 residues. The sample consisted of peripheral blood. The V gene is TRBV5-6, the J gene TRBJ2-1; D uncertain. This clonotype was obtained from a human donor in a cohort sampled during active COVID-19. The CDR3 sequence: CASSLVDEQFF. For the CDR3, the DNA is TGTGCCAGCAGCTTGGTAGATGAGCAGTTCTTC.